The TCR beta chain under discussion was sequenced for a study of cytomegalovirus exposure and HLA in healthy donors. Regarding the study as a whole: A later analysis found common viral pathogens apparently linked to several of the most significant clusters. Specificity of a few CMV-associated chains for CMV antigens was verified in vitro. The authors later linked a missense DCLRE1C variant to TCR beta V- and J-gene trimming. Most likely, a cluster of highly shared sequence variants arose as a sequencing artifact.

13 Jbeta primers and 60 Vbeta primers were used for the PCR. TCRdb keeps only in-frame clones here, not all; method: immunoSEQ multiplex PCR. The listing contains around 74,000 clones. Note on this clone: As yet, its antigen is unknown.

Germline assignment: CDR1 LNHNV and CDR2 YYDKDF (reference sequence). CDR3 length equals 14 residues. Germline trimming cut 4 bases from V and 6 bases from J; bases unmatched to any gene: 5. The sequencing sample was made of PBMCs. This rearrangement joins TRBV15 to TRBJ1-4; TRBD1 aligns across 7 bases. This sequence originates from a man younger than 45 in good health and CMV-seronegative. The CDR3 region has the DNA TGTGCCACCAGCACCCTCCAGGGGGATGAAAAACTGTTTTTT. Protein product: CATSTLQGDEKLFF.